What follows are 12 T cell receptor beta chains derived from one specimen sequenced in a study of T cells in Graves' hyperthyroidism and ophthalmopathy. Amplified TCR beta CDR3 regions came from RNA transcripts. Primed by the HTBI set, a first-round RT-PCR was run on the TCR CDR3. TCRdb ran MiXCR on the multiplex PCR reads and lists one entry per CDR3 protein. The sample has a few hundred thousand distinct CDR3 sequences, around 15% seen once. Sequencing was performed on blood. These receptors all come from a woman between 35 and 50 years old with Graves' ophthalmopathy.

There are many counts of this clonotype. This chain joins TRBV27 and TRBJ1-2; TRBD1 agrees at 8 bases. CDR3 length: 13 amino acids. Germline V gene lookup returns CDR1 MNHEY and CDR2 SMNVEV (reference sequence). Trimming removed 4 bases from V and 3 bases from J; junction bases left unmatched: 1. The CDR3 DNA sequence: TGTGCCAGCAGTTGGGGACAGGACTATGGCTACACCTTC. Protein: CASSWGQDYGYTF.

The V call is TRBV4-1, the J call TRBJ2-5; TRBD2 matches 8 bases. After removal of 0 bases from V and 4 bases from J, the junction contained 1 base not matched to a gene. Germline CDR1 is MGHRA and CDR2 is YSYEKL. The CDR3 totals 14 residues. CDR3 bases: TGCGCCAGCAGCCAAGATACTAGCGGAGAGACCCAGTACTTC. Amino acid sequence: CASSQDTSGETQYF.

This clonotype was recorded at least ten times. The chain has TRBV2 and TRBJ1-5; D not certain. Germline V gene data show CDR1 as SNHLY and CDR2 as FYNNEI. The CDR3 sequence is 14 residues long. Trimming removed 6 bases at V and 5 bases at J, with 14 bases between. CDR3 nucleotide sequence: TGTGCCAGCAGCGACACGGGCACGGATCAGCCCCAGCATTTT. Protein sequence: CASSDTGTDQPQHF. Variable domain in full (rest from reference TRBV2 and TRBJ1-5): EPEVTQTPSHQVTQMGQEVILRCVPISNHLYFYWYRQILGQKVEFLVSFYNNEISEKSEIFDDQFSVERPDGSNFTLKIRSTKLEDSAMYFCASSDTGTDQPQHFGDGTRLSIL.

The chain uses TRBV11-3 and TRBJ2-5, with TRBD2 matching over 14 bases. This CDR3 is built from 20 residues. Germline V CDR1 and CDR2: SGHNT, YENEEA. The junction had 15 bases not matched to a gene; V was cut back by 5 bases and J by 1 base. The CDR3 spells CASSRGTSGGHLTTQETQYF. In DNA, the CDR3 is TGTGCCAGCAGCCGGGGGACTAGCGGGGGCCACCTCACAACCCAAGAGACCCAGTACTTC.

There are many counts of this clonotype. The V and J genes are TRBV27 and TRBJ1-2; tentative D call: TRBD1 (5 bases). This CDR3 has 15 residues. V shed 6 bases and J shed 5 bases, with 19 bases lying between them. Germline V gives CDR1 MNHEY, CDR2 SMNVEV (reference sequence). CDR3 in amino acids: CASSTTVAAAYGYTF. CDR3 nucleotides: TGTGCCAGCAGCACGACAGTTGCGGCGGCATATGGCTACACCTTC.

The chain links TRBV4-1 to TRBJ2-5; D gene unclear. V lost 1 base and J 4 bases, leaving 10 bases between the germline ends. The CDR3 totals 14 residues. Germline V gene lookup returns CDR1 MGHRA and CDR2 YSYEKL. The DNA of the CDR3 is TGCGCCAGCAGCCAAGGAGGAGTAGGAGAGACCCAGTACTTC. Its translation: CASSQGGVGETQYF.

This clonotype was recorded at least ten times. This chain uses TRBV28 with TRBJ2-1; D is unresolved. Trimming cost V 8 bases and J 9 bases, with 20 bases left between them. There are 14 residues in the CDR3. Looked up from germline, CDR1 is MDHEN and CDR2 is SYDVKM. CDR3 residues: CASGVRDPWVEQFF. CDR3 coding DNA: TGTGCCAGCGGAGTGAGAGATCCCTGGGTTGAGCAGTTCTTC. Full variable domain (missing parts from reference TRBV28 and TRBJ2-1): DVKVTQSSRYLVKRTGEKVFLECVQDMDHENMFWYRQDPGLGLRLIYFSYDVKMKEKGDIPEGYSVSREKKERFSLILESASTNQTSMYLCASGVRDPWVEQFFGPGTRLTVL.

In this sample, this clonotype turned up a few times. In nucleotides, the CDR3 is TGCGCCAGCGGAAGGACAGGGGATACCCTAGAGACCCAGTACTTC. Translated: CASGRTGDTLETQYF. This chain uses TRBV5-1 with TRBJ2-5; 9 positions agree with TRBD1. CDR1 and CDR2 from the germline V gene are SGHRS and YFSETQ. This CDR3 has 15 amino acids. J was trimmed by 4 bases and V by 7 bases; bases with no gene match: 11. Complete variable domain (other parts from reference TRBV5-1 and TRBJ2-5): KAGVTQTPRYLIKTRGQQVTLSCSPISGHRSVSWYQQTPGQGLQFLFEYFSETQRNKGNFPGRFSGRQFSNSRSEMNVSTLELGDSALYLCASGRTGDTLETQYFGPGTRLLVL.

This clonotype was seen many times. The chain has TRBV6-1 and TRBJ2-5; TRBD2 matches 7 bases. The CDR3 is 14 residues long. From germline, CDR1 is MNHNS and CDR2 SASEGT. The trim removed 5 bases at V and 8 bases at J, leaving 11 bases unmatched. DNA of the CDR3: TGTGCCAGCAGTACCACTAATACGGGAGGAACCCAGTACTTC. It translates to CASSTTNTGGTQYF.

This clonotype occurred a few times. This chain connects TRBV6-1 to TRBJ2-3, with a possible D match to TRBD2 (5 bases). The germline CDR1 and CDR2 sequences are MNHNS and SASEGT. The CDR3 totals 15 residues. V dropped 5 bases and J dropped 0 bases, with 12 bases sitting between them. The chain's CDR3 is CASSRLPPSTDTQYF. CDR3 in DNA: TGTGCCAGCAGTCGACTACCCCCTAGCACAGATACGCAGTATTTT.

This clonotype appeared many times. The chain carries TRBV2 and TRBJ1-4, with D tentatively TRBD1 (6 bases). V was trimmed by 2 bases and J by 2 bases, leaving 9 bases between them. CDR3 size: 15 residues. Looked up from germline, CDR1 is SNHLY and CDR2 is FYNNEI. The CDR3, as DNA: TGTGCCAGCAGTGAACAGGGGATGACTAATGAAAAACTGTTTTTT. This gives the protein CASSEQGMTNEKLFF.

This clonotype was seen many times. This chain joins TRBV2 and TRBJ2-3; a possible D gene is TRBD2 (6 bases). The CDR3 has 16 amino acids. Germline V gene sequence: CDR1 SNHLY, CDR2 FYNNEI. V was pared by 6 bases and J by 1 base, with 17 bases between. The CDR3 DNA sequence: TGTGCCAGCAGCCACGGCGGGGAATACCGCACAGATACGCAGTATTTT. Translated: CASSHGGEYRTDTQYF.